A single sample is the source of the 2 T cell receptor beta chains below, sequenced in a study of blood T cell repertoires in COVID-19. Assay used: immunoSEQ multiplex PCR; TCRdb lists only in-frame clones, some missing. The sample lists a few hundred thousand clones, about 90% seen once, with about 2.5% in the top ten. Sequenced material: peripheral blood. The receptor source for this set is a person aged 18 to 29 with COVID-19, enrolled during active disease.

This chain uses TRBV6-5 with TRBJ2-5; D possibly corresponds to TRBD1 (6 bases). The V gene's germline CDR1 is MNHEY and CDR2 SVGAGI. V lost 5 bases to trimming and J lost 4 bases, with 11 bases between them. The CDR3 contains 13 residues. The CDR3 DNA is TGTGCCAGCAGTCTACGGACAGCAGAGACCCAGTACTTC. It translates to CASSLRTAETQYF.

This chain links TRBV5-5 with TRBJ2-5, with 7 bases identical to TRBD2. V dropped 2 bases and J dropped 1; count of bases not matched to a gene: 8. This CDR3 has 16 amino acids. Germline-derived CDR1 and CDR2 are SGHKS and YYEKEE (reference sequence). The CDR3 coding sequence is TGTGCCAGCAGCTTATTAGCGGGTGCGACCCAAGAGACCCAGTACTTC. It codes for CASSLLAGATQETQYF.